This T cell receptor beta chain originates from a study of cytomegalovirus exposure and HLA in healthy donors. J gave up 6 bases and V 5 bases, and 9 bases lay outside the gene matches. The CDR3 loop spans 15 amino acids. The germline gives CDR1 SGHAT, CDR2 FQNNGV. Broader study findings: In vitro checks showed that a few CMV-associated chains really do target CMV antigens. Some highly shared sequence variants likely arose as a pipeline artifact. Most TCRs appeared rarely, but some public TCRs recurred in many donors. Both high specificity and high sensitivity reportedly marked the classifier's diagnosis of cytomegalovirus status.

This clone was counted a single time. Its antigen remains unknown. Use of 60 Vbeta and 13 Jbeta primers characterized the PCR. The method was immunoSEQ multiplex PCR; TCRdb's version includes in-frame clones alone and lacks a portion of them. The sample yields roughly 140,000 clones, over 75% seen once. The sequenced sample was PBMCs. The chain is built from TRBV11-2 and TRBJ2-3; TRBD2 matches 9 bases. This sequence originates from a male donor in good health and CMV-seronegative. The CDR3 loop is CASSLGGGRGDTQYF. For the CDR3, the DNA is TGTGCCAGCAGCCTAGGGGGCGGGAGGGGGGATACGCAGTATTTT.